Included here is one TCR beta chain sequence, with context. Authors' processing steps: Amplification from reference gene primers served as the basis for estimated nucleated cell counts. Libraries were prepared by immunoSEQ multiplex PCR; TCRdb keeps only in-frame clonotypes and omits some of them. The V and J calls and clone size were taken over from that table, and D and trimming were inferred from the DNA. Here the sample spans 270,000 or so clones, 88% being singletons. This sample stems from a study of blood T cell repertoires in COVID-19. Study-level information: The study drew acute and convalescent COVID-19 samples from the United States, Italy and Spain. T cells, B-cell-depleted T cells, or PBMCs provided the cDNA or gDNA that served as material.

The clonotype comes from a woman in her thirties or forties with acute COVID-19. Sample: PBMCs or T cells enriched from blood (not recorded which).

CDR3 coding DNA: TGTGCTAGTGGTTTGGGACCGGGACTAGCAGAGACCCAGTACTTC. Its protein product is CASGLGPGLAETQYF. The chain recombines TRBV12-5 with TRBJ2-5; 9 nucleotides line up with TRBD2. The ends lost 1 base at V and 4 bases at J; junction bases unmatched: 4. Germline V lookup: CDR1 LGHNT, CDR2 FRNRAP. The CDR3 length is 15 residues.